These T cell receptor beta chains were read from a single sample in a study of blood T cell repertoires in COVID-19. Here immunoSEQ multiplex PCR was the method, and the copy in TCRdb shows in-frame clones only, minus some. The sample has approximately 150,000 clones, about four fifths seen once. Sequencing was performed on peripheral blood. The receptors derive from an older man with acute or convalescent COVID-19. Each CDR3 is given with its conserved first and last residue. Fields, in order: clone size, D gene, V gene, J gene, CDR3 protein, CDR3 DNA. A D gene is named only where the DNA matches it firmly. Part of the rows lack a size; the others show once, few, many or a class for expanded clones.

abundance: .; d_gene: .; v_gene: TRBV19; j_gene: TRBJ1-2; CDR3aa: CASSTRLGAYYGYTF; CDR3nt: TGTGCCAGTAGTACTCGGTTGGGGGCCTACTATGGCTACACCTTC
abundance: .; d_gene: .; v_gene: TRBV3-1/TRBV3-2; j_gene: TRBJ2-7; CDR3aa: CASSQGLTGYEQYF; CDR3nt: TGTGCCAGCAGCCAAGGGTTAACTGGCTACGAGCAGTACTTC
abundance: .; d_gene: TRBD1; v_gene: TRBV19; j_gene: TRBJ1-6; CDR3aa: CASSGQGNNSPLHF; CDR3nt: TGTGCCAGTAGTGGACAGGGTAATAATTCACCCCTCCACTTT
abundance: .; d_gene: .; v_gene: TRBV2; j_gene: TRBJ1-6; CDR3aa: CASSRGGTSSSPLHF; CDR3nt: TGTGCCAGCAGCCGCGGCGGGACGTCTTCTTCACCCCTCCACTTT
abundance: .; d_gene: .; v_gene: TRBV6-5; j_gene: TRBJ2-2; CDR3aa: CASRNRGELFF; CDR3nt: TGTGCCAGCAGGAACAGGGGGGAGCTGTTTTTT
abundance: .; d_gene: TRBD2; v_gene: TRBV18; j_gene: TRBJ2-3; CDR3aa: CASSPPGLAGGSDTQYF; CDR3nt: TGTGCCAGCTCACCACCAGGTCTAGCGGGAGGTTCAGATACGCAGTATTTT
abundance: .; d_gene: TRBD1; v_gene: TRBV28; j_gene: TRBJ1-1; CDR3aa: CASSSFGQGLLDTEAFF; CDR3nt: TGTGCCAGCAGTTCATTTGGACAGGGCCTCTTGGACACTGAAGCTTTCTTT
abundance: .; d_gene: .; v_gene: TRBV28; j_gene: TRBJ2-1; CDR3aa: CASSLIPSWGGIGNEQFF; CDR3nt: TGTGCCAGCAGTTTAATTCCCAGTTGGGGGGGCATTGGAAATGAGCAGTTCTTC
abundance: .; d_gene: .; v_gene: TRBV6-5; j_gene: TRBJ1-5; CDR3aa: CASRRVGISNQPQHF; CDR3nt: TGTGCCAGCAGGCGGGTGGGTATAAGCAATCAGCCCCAGCATTTT
abundance: .; d_gene: .; v_gene: TRBV28; j_gene: TRBJ1-1; CDR3aa: CASSRGPDTEAFF; CDR3nt: TGTGCCAGCTCCCGCGGGCCCGACACTGAAGCTTTCTTT
abundance: .; d_gene: TRBD1; v_gene: TRBV24-1; j_gene: TRBJ2-7; CDR3aa: CATSGGQGASTYEQYF; CDR3nt: TGTGCCACCAGTGGCGGACAGGGGGCTTCCACCTACGAGCAGTACTTC
abundance: few; d_gene: TRBD1; v_gene: TRBV6-5; j_gene: TRBJ1-1; CDR3aa: CASSYQGDTEAFF; CDR3nt: TGTGCCAGCAGTTATCAGGGGGACACTGAAGCTTTCTTT
abundance: .; d_gene: TRBD2; v_gene: TRBV28; j_gene: TRBJ2-7; CDR3aa: CASSPSGILGTYEQYF; CDR3nt: TGTGCCAGCAGTCCTAGCGGGATTCTCGGCACCTACGAGCAGTACTTC
abundance: .; d_gene: .; v_gene: TRBV7-2; j_gene: TRBJ1-1; CDR3aa: CASGQRQASTEAFF; CDR3nt: TGTGCCAGCGGGCAGAGACAGGCTTCAACTGAAGCTTTCTTT
abundance: once; d_gene: .; v_gene: TRBV6-5; j_gene: TRBJ2-3; CDR3aa: CASSYPNTDTQYF; CDR3nt: TGTGCCAGCAGTTATCCTAACACAGATACGCAGTATTTT
abundance: .; d_gene: .; v_gene: TRBV4-2; j_gene: TRBJ1-1; CDR3aa: CASSQDARGALGNTEAFF; CDR3nt: TGTGCCAGCAGCCAAGATGCACGGGGAGCTTTGGGGAACACTGAAGCTTTCTTT
abundance: .; d_gene: TRBD2; v_gene: TRBV7-2; j_gene: TRBJ2-7; CDR3aa: CASSSLQRGYSYEQYF; CDR3nt: TGTGCCAGCAGCTCCCTCCAGCGGGGATACTCCTACGAGCAGTACTTC
abundance: .; d_gene: TRBD2; v_gene: TRBV7-2; j_gene: TRBJ2-5; CDR3aa: CASSLESSRLAGVRETQYF; CDR3nt: TGTGCCAGCAGCTTAGAATCGTCCCGACTAGCGGGAGTTCGAGAGACCCAGTACTTC
abundance: .; d_gene: TRBD1; v_gene: TRBV15; j_gene: TRBJ2-5; CDR3aa: CATSRDLTGGQETQYF; CDR3nt: TGTGCCACCAGCAGAGACCTGACAGGGGGACAAGAGACCCAGTACTTC
abundance: .; d_gene: .; v_gene: TRBV7-9; j_gene: TRBJ2-7; CDR3aa: CASRWDSSYEQYF; CDR3nt: TGTGCCAGCAGATGGGACTCCTCCTACGAGCAGTACTTC